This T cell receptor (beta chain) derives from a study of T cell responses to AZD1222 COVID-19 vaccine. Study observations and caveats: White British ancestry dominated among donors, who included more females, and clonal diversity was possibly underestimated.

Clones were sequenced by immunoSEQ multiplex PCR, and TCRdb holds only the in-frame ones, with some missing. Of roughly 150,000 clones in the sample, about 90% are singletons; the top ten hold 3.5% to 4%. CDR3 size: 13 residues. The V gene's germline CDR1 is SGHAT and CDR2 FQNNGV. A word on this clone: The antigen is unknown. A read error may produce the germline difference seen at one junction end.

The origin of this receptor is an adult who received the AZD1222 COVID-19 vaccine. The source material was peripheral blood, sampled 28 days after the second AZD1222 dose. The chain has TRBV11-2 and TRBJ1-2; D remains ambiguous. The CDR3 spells CASSVAKDYGYAF. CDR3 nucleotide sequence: TGTGCCAGCAGCGTAGCGAAGGACTATGGCTACGCCTTC. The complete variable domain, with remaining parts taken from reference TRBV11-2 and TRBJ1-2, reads EAGVAQSPRYKIIEKRQSVAFWCNPISGHATLYWYQQILGQGPKLLIQFQNNGVVDDSQLPKDRFSAERLKGVDSTLKIQPAKLEDSAVYLCASSVAKDYGYAFGSGTRLTVV.